These T cell receptor beta chains were read from a single sample in a study of blood T cell repertoires in COVID-19. TCRdb's copy holds only in-frame clones and misses some; the assay was immunoSEQ multiplex PCR. The data hold 150,000 to 200,000 clones, with 81% observed a single time. Sequenced material: PBMCs or T cells enriched from blood (not recorded which). The receptors derive from a woman in her thirties or forties with acute COVID-19. The CDR3 runs from the conserved cysteine through the conserved F or W. A D gene is named only where the DNA matches it firmly. Not every row has a clone size; where given, it reads once, few, many or a size class.

d_call: TRBD2; j_call: TRBJ2-5; v_call: TRBV5-1; clone_size: -; cdr3_aa: CASSFTSGRGETQYF; cdr3_nt: TGCGCCAGCAGCTTTACGAGCGGGAGGGGAGAGACCCAGTACTTC
d_call: -; j_call: TRBJ1-5; v_call: TRBV5-1; clone_size: few; cdr3_aa: CASSLEIGQPQHF; cdr3_nt: TGCGCCAGCAGCTTGGAAATCGGGCAGCCCCAGCATTTT
d_call: -; j_call: TRBJ2-7; v_call: TRBV3-1/TRBV3-2; clone_size: -; cdr3_aa: CASSQDFGSRGEQYF; cdr3_nt: TGTGCCAGCAGCCAAGATTTTGGCTCCAGGGGCGAGCAGTACTTC
d_call: -; j_call: TRBJ2-3; v_call: TRBV7-2; clone_size: -; cdr3_aa: CASSFQSTDTQYF; cdr3_nt: TGTGCCAGCAGTTTCCAAAGCACAGATACGCAGTATTTT
d_call: -; j_call: TRBJ1-2; v_call: TRBV11-1; clone_size: -; cdr3_aa: CASSLTAQVESGYTF; cdr3_nt: TGTGCCAGCAGCTTAACAGCACAGGTGGAGAGTGGCTACACCTTC
d_call: TRBD1; j_call: TRBJ1-2; v_call: TRBV7-2; clone_size: -; cdr3_aa: CASSLGQGGGYTF; cdr3_nt: TGTGCCAGCAGTCTAGGACAGGGTGGTGGCTACACCTTC
d_call: -; j_call: TRBJ2-2; v_call: TRBV27; clone_size: -; cdr3_aa: CASSLWAAPRVTGELFF; cdr3_nt: TGTGCCAGCAGTTTGTGGGCGGCCCCCAGGGTCACCGGGGAGCTGTTTTTT
d_call: TRBD1; j_call: TRBJ2-1; v_call: TRBV11-1; clone_size: -; cdr3_aa: CASSSGQGRNEQFF; cdr3_nt: TGTGCCAGCAGCTCTGGACAGGGACGCAATGAGCAGTTCTTC
d_call: TRBD1; j_call: TRBJ1-6; v_call: TRBV7-8; clone_size: -; cdr3_aa: CASSLGTGGYSPLHF; cdr3_nt: TGTGCCAGCAGCTTAGGGACAGGGGGCTATTCACCCCTCCACTTT
d_call: TRBD1; j_call: TRBJ1-5; v_call: TRBV5-1; clone_size: few; cdr3_aa: CASSLGQGANNQPQHF; cdr3_nt: TGCGCCAGCAGCTTGGGACAGGGGGCGAACAATCAGCCCCAGCATTTT
d_call: TRBD2; j_call: TRBJ2-7; v_call: TRBV7-3; clone_size: -; cdr3_aa: CASSPTYTAGGPLHEQYF; cdr3_nt: TGTGCCAGCAGCCCCACCTACACAGCGGGAGGGCCTCTCCACGAGCAGTACTTC
d_call: -; j_call: TRBJ1-2; v_call: TRBV3-1/TRBV3-2; clone_size: -; cdr3_aa: CASSQTFDSRLFYGYTF; cdr3_nt: TGTGCCAGCAGCCAAACTTTTGACAGCCGGTTATTCTATGGCTACACCTTC
d_call: -; j_call: TRBJ2-7; v_call: TRBV9; clone_size: -; cdr3_aa: CASSVDGGRDEQYF; cdr3_nt: TGTGCCAGCAGCGTAGATGGTGGCCGGGACGAGCAGTACTTC
d_call: TRBD1; j_call: TRBJ1-1; v_call: TRBV2; clone_size: once; cdr3_aa: CASTPGTENTEAFF; cdr3_nt: TGTGCCAGCACCCCGGGGACAGAGAACACTGAAGCTTTCTTT
d_call: -; j_call: TRBJ1-2; v_call: TRBV5-1; clone_size: -; cdr3_aa: CASSLDQGQSYGYTF; cdr3_nt: TGCGCCAGCAGCTTGGACCAGGGCCAGTCCTATGGCTACACCTTC
d_call: -; j_call: TRBJ1-3; v_call: TRBV5-1; clone_size: once; cdr3_aa: CASRRDSGNTIYF; cdr3_nt: TGCGCCAGCAGACGGGACTCTGGAAACACCATATATTTT
d_call: TRBD1; j_call: TRBJ2-1; v_call: TRBV5-4; clone_size: -; cdr3_aa: CASSPGTGGSNEQFF; cdr3_nt: TGTGCCAGCAGCCCCGGGACAGGAGGGAGCAATGAGCAGTTCTTC
d_call: TRBD1; j_call: TRBJ1-1; v_call: TRBV12-3/TRBV12-4; clone_size: -; cdr3_aa: CASSWTGVTEAFF; cdr3_nt: TGTGCCAGCAGTTGGACAGGGGTCACTGAAGCTTTCTTT
d_call: TRBD2; j_call: TRBJ2-1; v_call: TRBV14; clone_size: -; cdr3_aa: CASSQDPPGLVAKFF; cdr3_nt: TGTGCCAGCAGCCAAGATCCCCCTGGACTAGTCGCTAAATTCTTC
d_call: -; j_call: TRBJ2-3; v_call: TRBV6-8; clone_size: -; cdr3_aa: CASFFSRKRSDTQYF; cdr3_nt: TGTGCCAGCTTTTTCTCGCGCAAGAGATCAGATACGCAGTATTTT
d_call: -; j_call: TRBJ1-5; v_call: TRBV4-2; clone_size: -; cdr3_aa: CASSQEQESNQPQHF; cdr3_nt: TGTGCCAGCAGCCAAGAACAGGAGAGCAATCAGCCCCAGCATTTT
d_call: -; j_call: TRBJ1-2; v_call: TRBV30; clone_size: -; cdr3_aa: CAWRRQEGYGYTF; cdr3_nt: TGTGCCTGGAGGAGACAGGAAGGCTATGGCTACACCTTC
d_call: -; j_call: TRBJ1-4; v_call: TRBV30; clone_size: -; cdr3_aa: CAWSDREKLFF; cdr3_nt: TGTGCCTGGAGTGACCGGGAAAAACTGTTTTTT
d_call: -; j_call: TRBJ1-5; v_call: TRBV5-8; clone_size: -; cdr3_aa: CASSLGQFLRNQPQHF; cdr3_nt: TGTGCCAGCAGCTTGGGGCAGTTCCTGAGGAATCAGCCCCAGCATTTT
d_call: -; j_call: TRBJ2-1; v_call: TRBV9; clone_size: -; cdr3_aa: CASSVAWSASSYNEQFF; cdr3_nt: TGTGCCAGCAGCGTAGCTTGGTCAGCGAGCTCCTACAATGAGCAGTTCTTC
d_call: -; j_call: TRBJ1-4; v_call: TRBV5-8; clone_size: -; cdr3_aa: CASSFRHVDEKLFF; cdr3_nt: TGTGCCAGCAGCTTCAGACACGTAGATGAAAAACTGTTTTTT
d_call: TRBD2; j_call: TRBJ2-7; v_call: TRBV7-6; clone_size: -; cdr3_aa: CASSLVTSGAGEQYF; cdr3_nt: TGTGCCAGCAGCTTAGTGACTAGCGGCGCGGGCGAGCAGTACTTC
d_call: -; j_call: TRBJ1-3; v_call: TRBV11-2; clone_size: -; cdr3_aa: CASSLLYSGNTIYF; cdr3_nt: TGTGCCAGCAGCTTATTGTATTCTGGAAACACCATATATTTT
d_call: -; j_call: TRBJ2-5; v_call: TRBV5-5; clone_size: -; cdr3_aa: CASSFTSQETQYF; cdr3_nt: TGTGCCAGCAGCTTTACTAGTCAAGAGACCCAGTACTTC
d_call: -; j_call: TRBJ2-6; v_call: TRBV10-1; clone_size: -; cdr3_aa: CASRLSSGANVLTF; cdr3_nt: TGCGCCAGCAGGTTGTCCTCGGGGGCCAACGTCCTGACTTTC
d_call: -; j_call: TRBJ2-3; v_call: TRBV5-1; clone_size: -; cdr3_aa: CASSLYLAGTQYF; cdr3_nt: TGCGCCAGCAGCTTGTATCTAGCTGGTACGCAGTATTTT
d_call: -; j_call: TRBJ2-2; v_call: TRBV19; clone_size: once; cdr3_aa: CASSIKLGYGQSNTGELFF; cdr3_nt: TGTGCCAGTAGTATAAAGTTGGGGTATGGACAGTCGAACACCGGGGAGCTGTTTTTT
d_call: -; j_call: TRBJ2-3; v_call: TRBV7-3; clone_size: -; cdr3_aa: CASSLLGPPTDTQYF; cdr3_nt: TGTGCCAGCAGCCTACTAGGGCCCCCCACAGATACGCAGTATTTT
d_call: -; j_call: TRBJ2-1; v_call: TRBV5-1; clone_size: -; cdr3_aa: CASSPELRPYNEQFF; cdr3_nt: TGCGCCAGCAGCCCGGAACTAAGGCCCTACAATGAGCAGTTCTTC
d_call: TRBD2; j_call: TRBJ2-1; v_call: TRBV19; clone_size: -; cdr3_aa: CASSTGLAGRALNEQFF; cdr3_nt: TGTGCCAGTAGCACGGGGCTAGCGGGGAGGGCCTTGAATGAGCAGTTCTTC
d_call: -; j_call: TRBJ2-1; v_call: TRBV10-3; clone_size: -; cdr3_aa: CAIKPAGPYNEQFF; cdr3_nt: TGTGCCATCAAACCAGCGGGTCCCTACAATGAGCAGTTCTTC
d_call: TRBD1; j_call: TRBJ1-2; v_call: TRBV3-1/TRBV3-2; clone_size: -; cdr3_aa: CASSWTGESGYTF; cdr3_nt: TGTGCCAGCAGCTGGACAGGGGAAAGTGGCTACACCTTC
d_call: -; j_call: TRBJ2-3; v_call: TRBV9; clone_size: -; cdr3_aa: CASSVGEGLADTQYF; cdr3_nt: TGTGCCAGCAGCGTAGGAGAGGGATTAGCAGATACGCAGTATTTT
d_call: TRBD2; j_call: TRBJ2-2; v_call: TRBV5-5; clone_size: -; cdr3_aa: CASSLRTSSGELFF; cdr3_nt: TGTGCCAGCAGCTTGAGGACTAGTTCCGGGGAGCTGTTTTTT
d_call: TRBD2; j_call: TRBJ2-1; v_call: TRBV5-1; clone_size: -; cdr3_aa: CASSPGLAGFYNEQFF; cdr3_nt: TGCGCCAGCAGCCCGGGACTAGCGGGATTCTACAATGAGCAGTTCTTC
d_call: TRBD1; j_call: TRBJ1-2; v_call: TRBV5-6; clone_size: few; cdr3_aa: CASSPDRAVDYGYTF; cdr3_nt: TGTGCCAGCAGTCCTGACAGGGCGGTAGACTATGGCTACACCTTC
d_call: -; j_call: TRBJ2-7; v_call: TRBV6-6; clone_size: -; cdr3_aa: CASSWQGGGEQYF; cdr3_nt: TGTGCCAGCAGTTGGCAGGGGGGAGGTGAGCAGTACTTC
d_call: -; j_call: TRBJ1-2; v_call: TRBV2; clone_size: -; cdr3_aa: CASKDSSGGYTF; cdr3_nt: TGTGCCAGCAAGGACAGCTCGGGGGGCTACACCTTC
d_call: -; j_call: TRBJ2-3; v_call: TRBV7-9; clone_size: -; cdr3_aa: CASSLGGEDTQYF; cdr3_nt: TGTGCCAGCAGCTTAGGAGGAGAAGATACGCAGTATTTT
d_call: TRBD1; j_call: TRBJ1-4; v_call: TRBV9; clone_size: -; cdr3_aa: CASSVRQGAGEKLFF; cdr3_nt: TGTGCCAGCAGCGTAAGACAGGGGGCTGGAGAAAAACTGTTTTTT
d_call: TRBD1; j_call: TRBJ1-6; v_call: TRBV11-3; clone_size: -; cdr3_aa: CASSLGGQGEPRPLHF; cdr3_nt: TGTGCCAGCAGCTTAGGGGGACAGGGGGAACCTCGACCCCTCCACTTT
d_call: -; j_call: TRBJ1-4; v_call: TRBV5-4; clone_size: once; cdr3_aa: CASSVGVTGDNEKLFF; cdr3_nt: TGTGCCAGCAGCGTAGGGGTCACGGGTGATAATGAAAAACTGTTTTTT
d_call: TRBD2; j_call: TRBJ2-3; v_call: TRBV28; clone_size: -; cdr3_aa: CASSLSGLAGVTDTQYF; cdr3_nt: TGTGCCAGCAGTTTATCGGGACTAGCGGGAGTCACAGATACGCAGTATTTT
d_call: TRBD1; j_call: TRBJ2-5; v_call: TRBV2; clone_size: -; cdr3_aa: CASSLDWTGGGETQYF; cdr3_nt: TGTGCCAGCAGTCTCGACTGGACAGGAGGCGGTGAGACCCAGTACTTC
d_call: TRBD1; j_call: TRBJ1-2; v_call: TRBV19; clone_size: -; cdr3_aa: CASSIGPGGSYGYTF; cdr3_nt: TGTGCCAGTAGTATAGGCCCAGGGGGCAGCTATGGCTACACCTTC
d_call: -; j_call: TRBJ1-5; v_call: TRBV15; clone_size: -; cdr3_aa: CATAYSNQPQHF; cdr3_nt: TGTGCCACCGCGTATAGCAATCAGCCCCAGCATTTT
d_call: TRBD1; j_call: TRBJ1-6; v_call: TRBV5-4; clone_size: -; cdr3_aa: CASSFRGEGNSPLHF; cdr3_nt: TGTGCCAGCAGCTTCAGGGGGGAAGGTAATTCACCCCTCCACTTT
d_call: -; j_call: TRBJ1-3; v_call: TRBV2; clone_size: -; cdr3_aa: CASSVGQGGNTIYF; cdr3_nt: TGTGCCAGCAGTGTTGGGCAAGGTGGAAACACCATATATTTT